This T cell receptor beta chain stems from a study of blood T cell repertoires in COVID-19. On the study more broadly: Whether acute or convalescent, the COVID-19 samples came from the United States, Italy and Spain.

V lost 0 bases, J lost 1 base, and 12 bases lay in between. CDR1 and CDR2 (germline): SGHRS, YFSETQ. The CDR3 runs to 16 residues. Using immunoSEQ multiplex PCR, the repertoire was profiled, and TCRdb retains in-frame clones only, with some absent. The table lists about 85,000 clones, about 83% of them singletons. Sequencing was done on a sample of peripheral blood. This receptor was identified in a man in his sixties with acute or convalescent COVID-19. V is TRBV5-1 and J is TRBJ2-3; tentative D call: TRBD2 (6 bases). In DNA form, the CDR3 reads TGCGCCAGCAGCTTGGGTGGGAGGCCAGGCACAGATACGCAGTATTTT. It specifies CASSLGGRPGTDTQYF.